Here is one T cell receptor (beta chain) with its context. What it binds is not known. The sample comes from a study of cytomegalovirus exposure and HLA in healthy donors. Broader study findings: For most TCR beta V segments, an earlier analysis put the productive rate at about 90% or about 30% of the time. In a later analysis, approximately 15,000 TCR beta sequences were associated with HLA alleles at 0.05 false discovery rate. A later analysis found most CMV-associated TCR beta chains apparently HLA-restricted.

13 Jbeta primers and 60 Vbeta primers were used for the PCR. In the authors' methods: In a later analysis, of around 80 million unique beta chains, some 10 million appeared in at least two donors. The repertoire was sequenced with immunoSEQ multiplex PCR; TCRdb's copy has only in-frame clones and lacks some. The V and J calls and the clone size are those of that table, but D and trimming were determined from the DNA. The repertoire holds about 160,000 clones, around four fifths seen once, with approximately 1.3% in the top ten. Germline CDR1 is SEHNR and CDR2 is FQNEAQ (reference sequence). This CDR3 region has 15 residues. Trimming took 6 bases from V and 3 from J; bases not matched to a gene: 5.

The J gene is TRBJ1-5, the V gene TRBV7-9, with 10 bases that match TRBD1. Sequencing was carried out using PBMCs. The clonotype was recovered from a young man in good health and CMV-seronegative. The CDR3 here is CASSSGTGVNQPQHF. The CDR3 DNA sequence: TGTGCCAGCAGTTCCGGGACAGGGGTCAATCAGCCCCAGCATTTT. The full variable domain, completed using reference TRBV7-9 and TRBJ1-5, is DTGVSQNPRHKITKRGQNVTFRCDPISEHNRLYWYRQTLGQGPEFLTYFQNEAQLEKSRLLSDRFSAERPKGSFSTLEIQRTEQGDSAMYLCASSSGTGVNQPQHFGDGTRLSIL.